This entry is about one T cell receptor (beta chain). J lost 8 bases, V lost 5 bases, and 8 bases had no gene match. CDR1 and CDR2 from the germline V gene are SGHAT and FQNNGV. The CDR3 sequence is 15 residues long. This entry belongs to a study of tumor-infiltrating lymphocytes in primary liver carcinoma. On the study more broadly: Patients of both sexes were 30 to 69 years old.

Total RNA and DNA came together from around 20-30 mg of bulk tissue without cell sorting. Every tumor sample analyzed contained over 75% viable tumor cells. TCR beta cDNA was made from approximately 500 ng total RNA with a constant-region primer. Construction of TCR beta libraries relied on three successive nested multiplex PCR rounds employing slightly modified ARM-PCR. The two initial PCR rounds, about 9 cycles each, used TRBV1-TRBV30 forward and C-beta reverse primers. TCRdb re-called the multiplex PCR reads with MiXCR, one entry per CDR3 protein. Among roughly 200,000 distinct CDR3 sequences listed, roughly 80% were seen once.

The clonotype originates from a middle-aged man with primary liver carcinoma and hepatitis B virus infection. The genes are TRBV11-2 and TRBJ1-6; 8 bases fit TRBD1. Sequences were obtained from tumor tissue from primary liver carcinoma. Here the CDR3 DNA reads TGTGCCAGCAGCCGCGAGGACAGGGTTTATTCACCCCTCCACTTT. It yields the protein CASSREDRVYSPLHF.